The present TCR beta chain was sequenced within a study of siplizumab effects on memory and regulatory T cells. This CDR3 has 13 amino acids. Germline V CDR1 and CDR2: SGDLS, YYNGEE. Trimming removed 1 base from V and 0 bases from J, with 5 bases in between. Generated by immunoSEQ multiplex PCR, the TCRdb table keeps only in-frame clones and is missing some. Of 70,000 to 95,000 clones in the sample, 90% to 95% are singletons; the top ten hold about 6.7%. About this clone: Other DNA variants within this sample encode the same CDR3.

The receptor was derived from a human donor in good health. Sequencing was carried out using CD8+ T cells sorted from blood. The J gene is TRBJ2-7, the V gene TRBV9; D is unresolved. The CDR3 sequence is CASSVTDSYEQYF. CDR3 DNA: TGTGCCAGCAGCGTAACAGACTCCTACGAGCAGTACTTC.